These 32 T cell receptor beta chains came from one sample sequenced in a study of blood T cell repertoires in COVID-19. TCRdb's table, derived via immunoSEQ multiplex PCR, lists solely in-frame clones and lacks some. Of tens of thousands of clones listed, around 80% are singletons. Sequencing input: peripheral blood. These receptors were taken from a human donor in a cohort sampled during active or convalescent COVID-19.

The chain couples TRBV4-1 to TRBJ1-5, with a weak D call TRBD1 (5 bases). CDR3 size: 18 residues. Germline values: CDR1 MGHRA, CDR2 YSYEKL. Trimming shortened V by 0 bases and J by 0 bases, and 15 bases separated the two germline ends. CDR3 protein: CASSQDRSGGNSNQPQHF. For the CDR3, the DNA is TGCGCCAGCAGCCAAGACCGTAGCGGGGGGAATAGCAATCAGCCCCAGCATTTT.

The chain is built from TRBV10-3 and TRBJ2-3, with 13 positions matching TRBD2. V shed 0 bases and J 2 bases; nucleotides not matched to a gene: 11. This CDR3 is 20 amino acids long. Germline assignment: CDR1 ENHRY and CDR2 SYGVKD. CDR3 nucleotides: TGTGCCATCAGTGAGTCGAAATTAGGACTAGCGGGGGTCTCCACAGATACGCAGTATTTT. Its protein product is CAISESKLGLAGVSTDTQYF.

CDR3 coding DNA: TGTGCCAGCAGCTTGGTAGGGGGGGCGCGGACCTACGAGCAGTACTTC. This encodes CASSLVGGARTYEQYF. The chain couples TRBV5-6 to TRBJ2-7; perhaps TRBD2 as D (7 bases). Deletions cut 0 bases from V and 2 bases from J, with 15 bases between. The CDR3 has 16 amino acids. CDR1 and CDR2 (germline): SGHDT, YYEEEE.

V is TRBV5-1 and J is TRBJ1-4, with 7 positions matching TRBD1. Germline trimming cut 4 bases from V and 7 bases from J; bases unmatched to any gene: 10. The CDR3 loop spans 15 amino acids. Germline V gene data show CDR1 as SGHRS and CDR2 as YFSETQ. The CDR3 sequence is CASSPTGVEGEKLFF. The CDR3 DNA sequence: TGCGCCAGCAGCCCAACAGGGGTTGAAGGTGAAAAACTGTTTTTT.

This rearrangement joins TRBV6-1 to TRBJ2-2; D might be TRBD2 (5 bases). Germline CDR1 MNHNS, CDR2 SASEGT. The CDR3 is made up of 14 amino acids. Trimming cost V 5 bases and J 4 bases, with 11 bases left between them. This chain's CDR3 is CASSLGLPTGELFF. The CDR3, as DNA: TGTGCCAGCAGTTTAGGACTCCCCACCGGGGAGCTGTTTTTT.

The V and J genes are TRBV4-3 and TRBJ2-6; TRBD2 aligns across 9 bases. This CDR3 spans 20 amino acids. Germline V gene data show CDR1 as LGHNA and CDR2 as YSLEER. The J segment lost 0 bases and the V segment lost 0 bases, leaving 9 bases of the junction unmatched. The DNA for the CDR3 is TGCGCCAGCAGCCAAGAAGGAGGGCGGGGGGGCCTCTCTGGGGCCAACGTCCTGACTTTC. Translating it yields CASSQEGGRGGLSGANVLTF.

This chain joins TRBV7-2 and TRBJ1-6, with D unclear. V gave up 2 bases and J gave up 5 bases, with 13 bases separating them. CDR1 SGHTA and CDR2 FQGNSA come from the germline V gene. The CDR3 runs 16 residues. CDR3 sequence: CASSLRAGNDNSPLHF. The CDR3 nucleotides read TGTGCCAGCAGCTTAAGGGCGGGTAATGATAATTCACCCCTCCACTTT.

V gene TRBV3-1 (or the pseudogene TRBV3-2) combines with J gene TRBJ1-2; 7 positions agree with TRBD1. The V and J ends lost 4 bases and 3 bases, in that order; junction bases with no gene match: 8. From germline, CDR1 is LGHDT and CDR2 YNNKEL (reference sequence). This CDR3 has 15 amino acids. DNA of the CDR3: TGTGCCAGCAGCCCCCGACAGGGCGCGGACTATGGCTACACCTTC. Amino acid sequence: CASSPRQGADYGYTF.

The CDR3 DNA is TGTGCCAGCCCCTATTCTGTCAATCAGCCCCAGCATTTT. As protein: CASPYSVNQPQHF. The chain recombines TRBV12-3 or TRBV12-4 with TRBJ1-5; D is unresolved. The CDR3 spans 13 residues. V shed 8 bases and J shed 3 bases, with 11 bases lying between them.

This chain uses TRBV7-2 with TRBJ2-7; 8 bases are a match to TRBD2. The CDR3 has 14 residues. Germline assignment: CDR1 SGHTA and CDR2 FQGNSA. Losses at the gene ends were 5 bases for V and 3 bases for J; bases not matched to a gene: 6. The CDR3 DNA is TGTGCCAGCAGCCCCCGGACTAGCCGCTACGAGCAGTACTTC. This sequence encodes CASSPRTSRYEQYF.

The genes are TRBV18 and TRBJ2-2, with TRBD1 as a possible D gene (8 bases). This CDR3 spans 15 amino acids. Germline assignment: CDR1 KGHSH and CDR2 LQKENI. The V end was cut by 4 bases, the J end by 5 bases, with 14 bases between. Here the CDR3 DNA reads TGTGCCAGCTCACGCGGACAGGGAGGGACCGGGGAGCTGTTTTTT. Translated: CASSRGQGGTGELFF.

This CDR3 is CSAGSENYGYTF. The CDR3, as DNA: TGCAGCGCCGGCTCAGAAAACTATGGCTACACCTTC. The rearrangement uses TRBV29-1 and TRBJ1-2; D remains ambiguous. The V and J ends lost 7 bases and 2 bases respectively, with 11 bases between them. The CDR3 is 12 residues long. The germline gives CDR1 SQVTM, CDR2 ANQGSEA.

CDR3 loop: CASSYWTSGGVNQETQYF. The CDR3 DNA reads TGTGCCAGCAGTTATTGGACTAGCGGGGGGGTCAACCAAGAGACCCAGTACTTC. V usage is TRBV6-2 or TRBV6-3 and J usage is TRBJ2-5; TRBD2 aligns across 15 bases. The V segment lost 3 bases and the J segment 0 bases; nucleotides outside the gene matches: 5. CDR3 length: 18 amino acids. From germline, CDR1 is MNHEY and CDR2 SVGEGT.

The chain employs TRBV5-5 and TRBJ2-7, with 11 bases fitting TRBD1. The ends lost 0 bases at V and 6 bases at J; junction bases unmatched: 5. Germline V gives CDR1 SGHKS, CDR2 YYEKEE (reference sequence). This CDR3 is built from 15 residues. This CDR3 reads CASSLGRTGGVEQYF. CDR3 bases: TGTGCCAGCAGCTTGGGGAGGACAGGGGGCGTCGAGCAGTACTTC.

The chain recombines TRBV3-1 (or the pseudogene TRBV3-2) with TRBJ2-7, with D unclear. CDR3 length equals 12 residues. Germline V gene sequence: CDR1 LGHDT, CDR2 YNNKEL (reference sequence). V gave up 3 bases and J gave up 0 bases, with 3 bases separating them. This CDR3 reads CASSQASYEQYF. The CDR3 DNA follows: TGTGCCAGCAGCCAGGCCTCCTACGAGCAGTACTTC.

The CDR3 sequence is CASSLFADSNTGELFF. Written as DNA, the CDR3 is TGTGCCAGCAGCTTGTTTGCAGATTCGAACACCGGGGAGCTGTTTTTT. This chain uses TRBV5-6 with TRBJ2-2; D ambiguous. The V end lost 1 base, the J end lost 0 bases, and 10 bases lay between the germline ends. Germline V gene sequence: CDR1 SGHDT, CDR2 YYEEEE. The CDR3 is made up of 16 amino acids. The full variable domain, in which reference TRBV5-6 and TRBJ2-2 provide the parts outside the CDR3, is DAGVTQSPTHLIKTRGQQVTLRCSPKSGHDTVSWYQQALGQGPQFIFQYYEEEERQRGNFPDRFSGHQFPNYSSELNVNALLLGDSALYLCASSLFADSNTGELFFGEGSRLTVL.

This clone has a handful of counts. The rearrangement links TRBV19 to TRBJ2-7; TRBD1 matches 10 bases. V shed 3 bases and J 5 bases; nucleotides not matched to a gene: 7. The length of the CDR3 is 15 residues. Germline V CDR1 and CDR2: LNHDA, SQIVND (reference sequence). CDR3 DNA sequence: TGTGCCAGTAGTATTCCGGGACAGGGGTTCCACGAGCAGTACTTC. It translates to CASSIPGQGFHEQYF.

This clone occurred once. The CDR3 DNA sequence: TGCGCCAGCTGGGGGGGCGGGGATGAGCAGTTCTTC. It translates to CASWGGGDEQFF. The chain carries TRBV5-1 and TRBJ2-1; a weak D match, TRBD2 (7 bases). There are 12 residues in the CDR3. Trimming removed 7 bases at V and 8 bases at J, with 13 bases between. Germline V gene lookup returns CDR1 SGHRS and CDR2 YFSETQ.

This chain uses TRBV24-1 with TRBJ2-3, with D possibly matching TRBD2 (5 bases). V gave up 3 bases and J gave up 1 base, with 7 bases separating them. Germline V CDR1 and CDR2: KGHDR, SFDVKD. CDR3 length: 14 amino acids. CDR3 in amino acids: CATSDRTGTDTQYF. CDR3 DNA sequence: TGTGCCACCAGTGATAGGACTGGCACAGATACGCAGTATTTT.

The CDR3 DNA follows: TGTGCCAGCAGCCTAGAGACCCAGTACTTC. It yields the protein CASSLETQYF. The genes are TRBV7-9 and TRBJ2-5; D not resolved. Germline CDR1 and CDR2: SEHNR and FQNEAQ (reference sequence). Trimming cost V 5 bases and J 4 bases, with 2 bases left between them. CDR3 length: 10 residues.

The J gene is TRBJ1-1, the V gene TRBV5-8, with 7 bases matching TRBD1. J gave up 4 bases and V 4 bases, and 4 bases lay outside the gene matches. CDR1 SGHTS and CDR2 YDEGEE come from the germline V gene. This CDR3 has 13 amino acids. The CDR3 nucleotides are TGTGCCAGCAGCGGACAGGCGGGCACTGAAGCTTTCTTT. This encodes CASSGQAGTEAFF. The whole variable domain, filled in from reference TRBV5-8 and TRBJ1-1, reads EAGVTQSPTHLIKTRGQQATLRCSPISGHTSVYWYQQALGLGLQFLLWYDEGEERNRGNFPPRFSGRQFPNYSSELNVNALELEDSALYLCASSGQAGTEAFFGQGTRLTVV.

This chain links TRBV12-3 or TRBV12-4 with TRBJ1-6; D not certain. The CDR3 runs 13 residues. The V end was cut by 1 base, the J end by 12 bases, with 10 bases between. The CDR3 DNA is TGTGCCAGCAGTTTAGTAACGGTCGAACCCCTCCACTTT. Protein: CASSLVTVEPLHF.

V is TRBV27 and J is TRBJ2-3; possibly TRBD1 for D (6 bases). Germline CDR1 and CDR2: MNHEY and SMNVEV (reference sequence). This CDR3 contains 14 residues. V was trimmed by 7 bases and J by 4 bases, leaving 15 bases between them. The CDR3 nucleotides are TGTGCCAGCAACGCCAGGGGAAGGTCAGATACGCAGTATTTT. It is translated as CASNARGRSDTQYF.

This clone has more than one count but fewer than ten. This chain connects TRBV9 to TRBJ2-5, with 8 bases aligning to TRBD2. This CDR3 region has 16 residues. Trimming took 0 bases from V and 4 from J; bases not matched to a gene: 8. Germline CDR1 SGDLS, CDR2 YYNGEE. CDR3 residues: CASSVAGGAGGETQYF. The CDR3 DNA reads TGTGCCAGCAGCGTAGCGGGGGGGGCCGGAGGAGAGACCCAGTACTTC. Variable domain in full (rest from reference TRBV9 and TRBJ2-5): DSGVTQTPKHLITATGQRVTLRCSPRSGDLSVYWYQQSLDQGLQFLIQYYNGEERAKGNILERFSAQQFPDLHSELNLSSLELGDSALYFCASSVAGGAGGETQYFGPGTRLLVL.

The chain couples TRBV7-2 to TRBJ1-5; weak D call: TRBD1 (6 bases). CDR1 SGHTA and CDR2 FQGNSA come from the germline V gene. CDR3 size: 15 residues. V lost 5 bases and J lost 0, with 11 bases in between. Here the CDR3 DNA reads TGTGCCAGCAGCGAGACAGGATTTAGCAATCAGCCCCAGCATTTT. Its protein product is CASSETGFSNQPQHF. Full variable domain (missing parts from reference TRBV7-2 and TRBJ1-5): GAGVSQSPSNKVTEKGKDVELRCDPISGHTALYWYRQSLGQGLEFLIYFQGNSAPDKSGLPSDRFSAERTGGSVSTLTIQRTQQEDSAVYLCASSETGFSNQPQHFGDGTRLSIL.

The V gene is TRBV18, the J gene TRBJ1-5; 7 bases match TRBD1. Germline loops: CDR1 KGHSH, CDR2 LQKENI. The CDR3 contains 14 residues. J gave up 3 bases and V 8 bases, and 7 bases lay outside the gene matches. CDR3 nucleotide sequence: TGTGCCAGCAAAGCCGGGACAGACAATCAGCCCCAGCATTTT. Translated, it gives CASKAGTDNQPQHF.

DNA for the CDR3: TGTGCCAGCAGCTTAGATCAACTAGCGGGGGTTAATGAGCAGTTCTTC. Protein: CASSLDQLAGVNEQFF. V gene TRBV11-2 combines with J gene TRBJ2-1, with 11 bases fitting TRBD2. Looked up from germline, CDR1 is SGHAT and CDR2 is FQNNGV. Trimming took 0 bases from V and 7 from J; bases not matched to a gene: 5. The CDR3 has 16 residues.

The chain employs TRBV18 and TRBJ2-5; 8 bases are a match to TRBD2. The CDR3 is 15 amino acids. Trimming took 3 bases from V and 2 from J; bases not matched to a gene: 5. The germline V gene encodes CDR1 KGHSH and CDR2 LQKENI. CDR3 residues: CASSPPGGFQETQYF. The DNA of the CDR3 is TGTGCCAGCTCACCTCCGGGGGGGTTTCAAGAGACCCAGTACTTC.

The V gene is TRBV29-1, the J gene TRBJ1-2, with 8 nucleotides matching TRBD1. J was trimmed by 2 bases and V by 2 bases; bases with no gene match: 1. Germline V gene sequence: CDR1 SQVTM, CDR2 ANQGSEA. The CDR3 has 13 amino acids. CDR3 nucleotide sequence: TGCAGCGTTGAACAGGGGGCAAACTATGGCTACACCTTC. This codes for CSVEQGANYGYTF.

The chain combines TRBV18 with TRBJ1-2, with TRBD1 identical over 9 bases. Germline CDR1 and CDR2: KGHSH and LQKENI. V trimming: 3 bases; J trimming: 2 bases; junction bases outside the gene matches: 13. The CDR3 totals 18 residues. This CDR3 is CASSPSNFPGQGNYGYTF. In DNA, the CDR3 is TGTGCCAGCTCACCTTCAAATTTTCCGGGACAGGGCAACTATGGCTACACCTTC.

This clone was recorded once. V usage is TRBV11-2 and J usage is TRBJ2-7, with TRBD2 as a possible D gene (6 bases). This CDR3 has 14 amino acids. The germline V gene encodes CDR1 SGHAT and CDR2 FQNNGV. V dropped 5 bases and J dropped 6 bases, with 17 bases sitting between them. CDR3 sequence reads: CASSRPGGGGEQYF. In DNA, the CDR3 is TGTGCCAGCAGCCGGCCCGGGGGTGGGGGCGAGCAGTACTTC. The full variable domain, completed using reference TRBV11-2 and TRBJ2-7, is EAGVAQSPRYKIIEKRQSVAFWCNPISGHATLYWYQQILGQGPKLLIQFQNNGVVDDSQLPKDRFSAERLKGVDSTLKIQPAKLEDSAVYLCASSRPGGGGEQYFGPGTRLTVT.

The CDR3 DNA follows: TGCAGCGTTAATGTCAGGGGTGGCTACACCTTC. This translates into CSVNVRGGYTF. V usage is TRBV29-1 and J usage is TRBJ1-2; TRBD1 might be the D (6 bases). CDR1 and CDR2 from the germline V gene are SQVTM and ANQGSEA. Trimming cost V 5 bases and J 7 bases, with 11 bases left between them. The CDR3 extends over 11 amino acids.